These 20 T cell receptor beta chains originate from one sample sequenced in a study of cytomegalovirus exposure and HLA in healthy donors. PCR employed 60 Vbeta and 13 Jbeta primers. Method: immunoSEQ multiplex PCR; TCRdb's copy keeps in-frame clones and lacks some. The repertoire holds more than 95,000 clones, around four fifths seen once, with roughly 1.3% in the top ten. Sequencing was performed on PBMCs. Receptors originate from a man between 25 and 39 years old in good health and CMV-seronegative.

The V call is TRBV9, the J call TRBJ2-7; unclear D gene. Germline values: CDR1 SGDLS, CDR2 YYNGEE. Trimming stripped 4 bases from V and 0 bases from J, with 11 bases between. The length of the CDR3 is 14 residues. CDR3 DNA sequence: TGTGCCAGCAGCCCACATACAGACTCCTACGAGCAGTACTTC. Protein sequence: CASSPHTDSYEQYF. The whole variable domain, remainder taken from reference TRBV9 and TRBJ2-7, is DSGVTQTPKHLITATGQRVTLRCSPRSGDLSVYWYQQSLDQGLQFLIQYYNGEERAKGNILERFSAQQFPDLHSELNLSSLELGDSALYFCASSPHTDSYEQYFGPGTRLTVT.

CDR3 DNA: TGCGCCAGCAGCACCGGACAGGGGACGTTAGAAGAGACCCAGTACTTC. This codes for CASSTGQGTLEETQYF. This rearrangement joins TRBV4-3 to TRBJ2-5; 9 bases line up with TRBD1. Trimming at V came to 5 bases and at J to 3 bases, leaving 10 bases not matched to a gene. Germline assignment: CDR1 LGHNA and CDR2 YSLEER. The CDR3 contains 16 residues.

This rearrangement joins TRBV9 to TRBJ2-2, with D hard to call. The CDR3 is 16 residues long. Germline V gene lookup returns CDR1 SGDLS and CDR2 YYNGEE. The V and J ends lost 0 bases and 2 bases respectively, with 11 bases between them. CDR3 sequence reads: CASSVGAGINTGELFF. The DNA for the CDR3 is TGTGCCAGCAGCGTAGGAGCAGGAATTAACACCGGGGAGCTGTTTTTT.

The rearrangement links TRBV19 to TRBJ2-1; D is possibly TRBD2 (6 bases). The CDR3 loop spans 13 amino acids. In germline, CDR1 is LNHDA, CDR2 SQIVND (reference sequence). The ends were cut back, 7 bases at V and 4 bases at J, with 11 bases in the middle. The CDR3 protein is CASMAGRYNEQFF. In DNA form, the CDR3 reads TGTGCCAGTATGGCGGGACGATACAATGAGCAGTTCTTC.

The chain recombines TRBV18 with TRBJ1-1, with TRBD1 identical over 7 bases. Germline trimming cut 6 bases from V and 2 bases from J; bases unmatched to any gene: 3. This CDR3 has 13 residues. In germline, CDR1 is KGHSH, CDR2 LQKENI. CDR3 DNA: TGTGCCAGCTCGCGACAGGGAAACACTGAAGCTTTCTTT. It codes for CASSRQGNTEAFF. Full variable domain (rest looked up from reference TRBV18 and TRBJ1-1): NAGVMQNPRHLVRRRGQEARLRCSPMKGHSHVYWYRQLPEEGLKFMVYLQKENIIDESGMPKERFSAEFPKEGPSILRIQQVVRGDSAAYFCASSRQGNTEAFFGQGTRLTVV.

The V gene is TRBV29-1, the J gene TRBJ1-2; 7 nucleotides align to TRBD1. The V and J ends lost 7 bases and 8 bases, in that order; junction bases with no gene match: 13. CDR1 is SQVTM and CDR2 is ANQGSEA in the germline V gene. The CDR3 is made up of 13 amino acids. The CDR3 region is CSGRQGDGEGYTF. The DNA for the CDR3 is TGCAGCGGCCGACAGGGAGATGGAGAAGGCTACACCTTC. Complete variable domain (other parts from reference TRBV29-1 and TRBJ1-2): SAVISQKPSRDICQRGTSLTIQCQVDSQVTMMFWYRQQPGQSLTLIATANQGSEATYESGFVIDKFPISRPNLTFSTLTVSNMSPEDSSIYLCSGRQGDGEGYTFGSGTRLTVV.

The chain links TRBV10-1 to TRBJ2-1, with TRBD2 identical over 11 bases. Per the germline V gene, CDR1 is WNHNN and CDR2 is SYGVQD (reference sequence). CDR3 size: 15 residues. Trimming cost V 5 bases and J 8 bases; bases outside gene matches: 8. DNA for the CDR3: TGCGCCAGCAGTATTACTAGCGGGGGCCCTCATGAGCAGTTCTTC. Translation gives CASSITSGGPHEQFF.

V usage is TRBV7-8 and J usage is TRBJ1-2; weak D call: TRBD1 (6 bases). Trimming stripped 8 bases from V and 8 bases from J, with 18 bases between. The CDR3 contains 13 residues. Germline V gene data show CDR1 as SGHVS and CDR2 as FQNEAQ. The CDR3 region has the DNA TGTGCCAGCCAGGGGCGGGGGCGAGGGGGCTACACCTTC. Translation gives CASQGRGRGGYTF.

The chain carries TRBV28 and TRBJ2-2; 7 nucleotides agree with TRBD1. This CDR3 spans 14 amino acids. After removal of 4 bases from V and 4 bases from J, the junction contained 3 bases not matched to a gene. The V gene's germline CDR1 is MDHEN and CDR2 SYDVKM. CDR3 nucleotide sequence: TGTGCCAGCAGTTCACAGGGGATCACCGGGGAGCTGTTTTTT. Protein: CASSSQGITGELFF.

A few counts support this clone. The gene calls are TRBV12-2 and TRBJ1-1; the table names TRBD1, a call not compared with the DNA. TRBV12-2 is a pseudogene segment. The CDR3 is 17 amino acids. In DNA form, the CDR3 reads TGTGCAAGTCGCTTACAAACAAACTGGGACAGGAACACTGAAGCTTTCTTT. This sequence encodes CASRLQTNWDRNTEAFF.

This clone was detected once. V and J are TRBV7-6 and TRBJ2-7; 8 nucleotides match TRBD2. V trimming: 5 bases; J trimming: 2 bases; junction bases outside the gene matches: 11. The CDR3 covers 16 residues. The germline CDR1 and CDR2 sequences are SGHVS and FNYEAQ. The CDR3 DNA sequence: TGTGCCAGCAGCCCACCCCTCGGGACTAGGGCCTACGAGCAGTACTTC. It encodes CASSPPLGTRAYEQYF.

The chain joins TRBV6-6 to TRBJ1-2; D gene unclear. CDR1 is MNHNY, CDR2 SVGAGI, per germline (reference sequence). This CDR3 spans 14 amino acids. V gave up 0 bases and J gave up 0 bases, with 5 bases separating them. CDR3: CASSYSPANYGYTF. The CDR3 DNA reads TGTGCCAGCAGTTACTCCCCAGCTAACTATGGCTACACCTTC.

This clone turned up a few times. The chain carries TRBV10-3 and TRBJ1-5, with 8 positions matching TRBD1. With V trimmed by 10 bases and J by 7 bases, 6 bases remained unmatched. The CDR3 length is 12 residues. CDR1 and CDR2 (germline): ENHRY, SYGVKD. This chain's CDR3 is CATSTGDQPQHF. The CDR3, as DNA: TGTGCCACGTCGACAGGGGACCAGCCCCAGCATTTT.

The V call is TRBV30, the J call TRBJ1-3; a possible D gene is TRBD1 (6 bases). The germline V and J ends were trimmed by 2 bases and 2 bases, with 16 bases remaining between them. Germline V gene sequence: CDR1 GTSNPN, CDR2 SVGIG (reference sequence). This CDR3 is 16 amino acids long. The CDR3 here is CAWSRGEGGPGNTIYF. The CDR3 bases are TGTGCCTGGAGTAGGGGGGAGGGGGGCCCTGGAAACACCATATATTTT.

The CDR3 region has the DNA TGTGCCAGCAGTTTCGCGGGGTTAGTCGAGCAGTACTTC. The encoded protein is CASSFAGLVEQYF. The V gene is TRBV28, the J gene TRBJ2-7; tentatively, D is TRBD2 (6 bases). Trimming cost V 3 bases and J 6 bases, with 12 bases left between them. Germline V gene lookup returns CDR1 MDHEN and CDR2 SYDVKM. The CDR3 has 13 amino acids.

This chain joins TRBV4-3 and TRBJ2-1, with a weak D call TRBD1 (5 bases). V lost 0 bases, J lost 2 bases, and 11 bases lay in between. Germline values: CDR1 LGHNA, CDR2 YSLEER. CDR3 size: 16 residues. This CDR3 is CASSQDFVQAYNEQFF. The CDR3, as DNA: TGCGCCAGCAGCCAAGATTTCGTACAGGCCTACAATGAGCAGTTCTTC.

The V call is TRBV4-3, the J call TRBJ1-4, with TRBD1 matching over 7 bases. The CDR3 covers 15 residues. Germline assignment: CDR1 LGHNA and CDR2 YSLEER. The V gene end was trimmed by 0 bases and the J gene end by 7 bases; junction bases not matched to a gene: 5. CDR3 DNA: TGCGCCAGCAGCCAAGAGGTAGGGGGCATTGAAAAACTGTTTTTT. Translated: CASSQEVGGIEKLFF.

CDR3 amino acids: CASEGAGNEQFF. CDR3 bases: TGTGCCAGCGAGGGGGCTGGGAATGAGCAGTTCTTC. The chain is built from TRBV27 and TRBJ2-1, with 7 bases matching TRBD1. In germline, CDR1 is MNHEY, CDR2 SMNVEV (reference sequence). V trimming: 8 bases; J trimming: 7 bases; junction bases outside the gene matches: 5. The length of the CDR3 is 12 residues.

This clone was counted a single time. This chain's CDR3 is CASSLEDRVTEAFF. CDR3 coding DNA: TGTGCCAGCAGTTTAGAAGACAGGGTCACTGAAGCTTTCTTT. V gene TRBV28 combines with J gene TRBJ1-1; 7 bases map to TRBD1. CDR1 is MDHEN, CDR2 SYDVKM, per germline. The CDR3 spans 14 residues. Germline trimming cut 2 bases from V and 4 bases from J; bases unmatched to any gene: 4. Complete variable domain (other parts from reference TRBV28 and TRBJ1-1): DVKVTQSSRYLVKRTGEKVFLECVQDMDHENMFWYRQDPGLGLRLIYFSYDVKMKEKGDIPEGYSVSREKKERFSLILESASTNQTSMYLCASSLEDRVTEAFFGQGTRLTVV.

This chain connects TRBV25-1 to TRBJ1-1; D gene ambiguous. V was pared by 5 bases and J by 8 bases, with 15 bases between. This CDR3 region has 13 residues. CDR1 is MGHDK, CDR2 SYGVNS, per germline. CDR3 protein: CASSPNERGEAFF. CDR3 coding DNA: TGTGCCAGCAGTCCCAATGAGCGGGGAGAAGCTTTCTTT.